This entry lists 6 T cell receptor beta chains sequenced from one sample in a study of radiation and T cells in renal cell carcinoma. The time point denotes: baseline pretreatment blood. Treatment specified: 15 Gy SBRT to primary tumor, nephrectomy 4 weeks later. Using immunoSEQ multiplex PCR, the repertoire was profiled, and TCRdb retains in-frame clones only, with some absent. The sample shows 130,000 or so clones, more than 70% of them seen only once. This specimen consisted of blood, obtained from a patient whose treatment included radiotherapy and nephrectomy. The receptors shown here come from a woman in her forties or fifties with renal cell carcinoma.

V is TRBV28 and J is TRBJ2-1; TRBD2 matches at 9 bases. Per the germline V gene, CDR1 is MDHEN and CDR2 is SYDVKM. The CDR3 contains 16 residues. The trim removed 5 bases at V and 2 bases at J, leaving 7 bases unmatched. The CDR3 spells CASSVRLAATYNEQFF. Here the CDR3 DNA reads TGTGCCAGCAGTGTGAGACTAGCGGCAACCTACAATGAGCAGTTCTTC.

This chain uses TRBV5-5 with TRBJ2-5, with D possibly TRBD2 on 5 matching bases. The CDR3 has 12 residues. The ends were cut back, 2 bases at V and 5 bases at J, with 7 bases in the middle. Germline CDR1 and CDR2: SGHKS and YYEKEE (reference sequence). In DNA form, the CDR3 reads TGTGCCAGCAGCTTTCGCGGGGAGACCCAGTACTTC. This sequence encodes CASSFRGETQYF.

The genes are TRBV7-9 and TRBJ1-4; TRBD1 matches at 10 bases. V gave up 5 bases and J gave up 11 bases; unmatched junction bases: 8. Germline V gene sequence: CDR1 SEHNR, CDR2 FQNEAQ (reference sequence). The CDR3 contains 14 residues. CDR3 sequence (DNA): TGTGCCAGCAGCCGCGCCGGGACAGGGGACAAACTGTTTTTT. Its translation: CASSRAGTGDKLFF. The variable domain in full, with the rest retrieved from reference TRBV7-9 and TRBJ1-4, is DTGVSQNPRHKITKRGQNVTFRCDPISEHNRLYWYRQTLGQGPEFLTYFQNEAQLEKSRLLSDRFSAERPKGSFSTLEIQRTEQGDSAMYLCASSRAGTGDKLFFGSGTQLSVL.

V usage is TRBV19 and J usage is TRBJ2-4, with a possible D match to TRBD2 (6 bases). The germline gives CDR1 LNHDA, CDR2 SQIVND (reference sequence). Trimming pared 1 base from V and 10 bases from J, leaving 14 bases between. CDR3 length: 14 amino acids. Here the CDR3 DNA reads TGTGCCAGTAGTATAGTAGCAGGAGGGGCTATTCAGTACTTC. It is translated as CASSIVAGGAIQYF.

The V and J genes are TRBV7-9 and TRBJ2-7; 7 bases map to TRBD1. CDR3 length: 16 amino acids. CDR1 SEHNR and CDR2 FQNEAQ come from the germline V gene (reference sequence). Trimming removed 1 base from V and 0 bases from J; junction bases left unmatched: 6. This chain's CDR3 is CASSLGPGQPSYEQYF. CDR3 coding DNA: TGTGCCAGCAGCTTAGGACCGGGACAGCCCTCCTACGAGCAGTACTTC.

The chain carries TRBV7-8 and TRBJ1-2; no reliable D call. The germline CDR1 and CDR2 sequences are SGHVS and FQNEAQ. The CDR3 spans 15 residues. The V end lost 5 bases, the J end lost 0 bases, and 13 bases lay between the germline ends. The CDR3 nucleotides are TGTGCCAGCAGCCGACGTCGGGTGTCTAACTATGGCTACACCTTC. Translated: CASSRRRVSNYGYTF.